This T cell receptor (beta chain) derives from a study of blood T cell repertoires in COVID-19. About the study: Sample material is recorded as cDNA or gDNA derived from T cells, B-cell-depleted T cells, or PBMCs.

Under the authors' procedure: From reference gene primer amplification, estimates of nucleated cell counts were derived. Assay used: immunoSEQ multiplex PCR; TCRdb lists only in-frame clones, some missing. V and J calls and clone size are copied from that table; D and trimming were computed from the DNA. The sample carries over 200,000 clones, 80% to 90% recorded once. This clone was recorded once. V was shortened by 2 bases and J by 11 bases, with 30 bases between the two germline ends. CDR3 length equals 18 residues. The germline CDR1 and CDR2 sequences are LNHNV and YYDKDF (reference sequence). The TCR originated in a man aged 55 to 70 who had recovered from COVID-19. The rearrangement uses TRBV15 and TRBJ1-1; D is ambiguous. Sequenced material: peripheral blood. The CDR3 sequence: CATSRPPPPGWQVLSAFF. CDR3 DNA sequence: TGTGCCACCAGCAGACCCCCCCCGCCGGGATGGCAAGTTCTAAGCGCTTTCTTT.